The clone carrying this T cell receptor (beta chain) was detected only a few times. Time point here: newly diagnosed GD, antithyroid drugs for less than 3 months. PBMC RNA was the source of the TCR library. These data are taken from a study of regulatory T cells in long-lasting Graves disease. The V segment lost 7 bases and the J segment 4 bases; nucleotides outside the gene matches: 3. CDR3 length equals 12 residues. From germline, CDR1 is SQVTM and CDR2 ANQGSEA. The TCR beta library used iRepertoire HTBI primers with Arm-PCR amplification of CDR3. TCRdb re-analysed the multiplex PCR reads in MiXCR, keeping a single row per CDR3 protein. The table includes 400,000 to 550,000 distinct CDR3 sequences, 15% detected once. These data were also reused for a study on T cells in Graves' hyperthyroidism and ophthalmopathy.

The chain uses TRBV29-1 and TRBJ1-1; 10 nucleotides match TRBD1. The source material was peripheral blood mononuclear cells (PBMCs), sampled at new diagnosis, from a patient treated with antithyroid drugs. The receptor was isolated from a woman aged 25-40 years with Graves disease. The CDR3 loop is CSAGTGVTEAFF. CDR3 sequence (DNA): TGCAGCGCGGGGACAGGGGTCACTGAAGCTTTCTTT.